A selection of T cell receptor beta chains follows, all from one sample in a study of blood T cell repertoires in COVID-19. The assay was immunoSEQ multiplex PCR, and TCRdb's table has in-frame clones only and misses some. The table lists roughly 250,000 clones, around 90% of them singletons, with approximately 2% in the top ten. The source material was PBMCs or T cells enriched from blood (not recorded which). These receptor sequences come from a woman in her late teens or twenties who had recovered from COVID-19. Each CDR3 is given with its conserved first and last residue. D genes are given only for firm matches. Some rows mark clone size as missing; the rest say once, few, many or name a class of expanded clone.

clone size,J gene,D gene,V gene,CDR3 protein,CDR3 DNA
NA,TRBJ2-3,TRBD2,TRBV7-2,CASSTPLFYLAGYTDTQYF,TGTGCCAGCAGCACCCCCCTTTTCTATCTAGCGGGTTACACAGATACGCAGTATTTT
NA,TRBJ2-1,NA,TRBV10-3,CAISESMRQFF,TGTGCCATCAGTGAGTCGATGCGACAGTTCTTC
NA,TRBJ2-1,TRBD1,TRBV27,CASSFDRGGYNEQFF,TGTGCCAGCAGTTTCGACAGGGGGGGTTACAATGAGCAGTTCTTC
NA,TRBJ2-2,NA,TRBV19,CASSIVWVGAGELFF,TGTGCCAGTAGTATAGTCTGGGTTGGAGCCGGGGAGCTGTTTTTT
NA,TRBJ1-2,NA,TRBV7-8,CASSPDIYGYTF,TGTGCCAGCAGCCCGGACATCTATGGCTACACCTTC
once,TRBJ1-2,TRBD1,TRBV7-2,CASSARQGNYGYTF,TGTGCCAGCAGCGCCCGACAGGGTAACTATGGCTACACCTTC
NA,TRBJ1-1,NA,TRBV12-3/TRBV12-4,CASSFGTEAFF,TGTGCCAGCAGTTTCGGCACTGAAGCTTTCTTT
once,TRBJ1-2,TRBD1,TRBV28,CASSSGQLYGYTF,TGTGCCAGCAGTTCGGGACAGCTGTATGGCTACACCTTC
NA,TRBJ2-7,NA,TRBV12-3/TRBV12-4,CASGDTQRGEQYF,TGTGCCAGCGGGGACACCCAGAGGGGCGAGCAGTACTTC
NA,TRBJ2-4,NA,TRBV6-1,CASSEGRANIQYF,TGTGCCAGCAGTGAAGGCAGGGCGAACATTCAGTACTTC
few,TRBJ1-6,NA,TRBV7-9,CASRQTVFESSYNSPLHF,TGTGCCAGCAGACAGACAGTATTCGAAAGCTCCTATAATTCACCCCTCCACTTT
few,TRBJ2-3,NA,TRBV5-6,CASRSIGTSTDTQYF,TGTGCCAGCAGGTCGATCGGGACTAGCACAGATACGCAGTATTTT
NA,TRBJ2-3,TRBD2,TRBV19,CASSQRGPADTQYF,TGTGCCAGTAGTCAGCGGGGGCCTGCAGATACGCAGTATTTT
NA,TRBJ2-7,NA,TRBV12-3/TRBV12-4,CASSLTSSYEQYF,TGTGCCAGCAGTCTAACGAGCTCCTACGAGCAGTACTTC
NA,TRBJ1-1,TRBD1,TRBV19,CASTLVTGTEAFF,TGTGCCAGTACTCTAGTGACAGGGACTGAAGCTTTCTTT
NA,TRBJ1-5,NA,TRBV20-1,CSASISNQPQHF,TGCAGTGCTAGTATATCCAATCAGCCCCAGCATTTT
NA,TRBJ1-2,TRBD1,TRBV4-2,CASSQDSGTGVGYTF,TGTGCCAGCAGCCAAGATAGTGGGACAGGGGTCGGCTACACCTTC
once,TRBJ2-7,NA,TRBV2,CASSEALDRVQRHEQYF,TGTGCCAGCAGTGAAGCGCTTGACCGGGTCCAACGCCACGAGCAGTACTTC
NA,TRBJ2-3,NA,TRBV11-2,CASSLVGSGTDTQYF,TGTGCCAGCAGCTTAGTCGGTAGCGGCACAGATACGCAGTATTTT
once,TRBJ1-5,TRBD1,TRBV12-5,CASGQTGGGQPQHF,TGTGCTAGTGGTCAGACAGGGGGCGGTCAGCCCCAGCATTTT
NA,TRBJ2-7,TRBD2,TRBV10-3,CAISDGTSGRYDEQYF,TGTGCCATCAGCGATGGGACTAGCGGGAGATACGACGAGCAGTACTTC
NA,TRBJ2-7,NA,TRBV6-2/TRBV6-3,CASSYSRGTYEQYF,TGTGCCAGCAGTTACTCTCGGGGGACCTACGAGCAGTACTTC
NA,TRBJ1-4,NA,TRBV11-3,CASSPDRNEKLFF,TGTGCCAGCAGCCCCGACAGGAATGAAAAACTGTTTTTT
NA,TRBJ1-4,NA,TRBV5-1,CASSLDVSEKLFF,TGCGCCAGCAGCTTGGACGTGAGTGAAAAACTGTTTTTT
NA,TRBJ1-1,NA,TRBV6-5,CASSQLLRGSTEAFF,TGTGCCAGCAGTCAATTGCTTCGGGGAAGCACTGAAGCTTTCTTT
NA,TRBJ1-2,NA,TRBV7-9,CASSLAGRDYTF,TGTGCCAGCAGCTTAGCTGGGCGGGACTACACCTTC
NA,TRBJ2-2,TRBD1,TRBV19,CASSPLGQGGNGELFF,TGTGCCAGTAGTCCTTTAGGACAGGGAGGAAACGGGGAGCTGTTTTTT
NA,TRBJ1-4,TRBD1,TRBV9,CASSVRSGGVNEKLFF,TGTGCCAGCAGCGTCCGATCAGGGGGAGTAAACGAAAAACTGTTTTTT
once,TRBJ2-1,TRBD2,TRBV3-1/TRBV3-2,CASSQEGSREAEQFF,TGTGCCAGCAGCCAAGAGGGCTCGCGGGAGGCTGAGCAGTTCTTC
NA,TRBJ2-1,TRBD2,TRBV3-1/TRBV3-2,CASSQLAGGFYNEQFF,TGTGCCAGCAGCCAATTAGCGGGGGGTTTTTACAATGAGCAGTTCTTC
NA,TRBJ1-1,NA,TRBV19,CASALGAFLDTEAFF,TGTGCCAGTGCACTAGGAGCTTTTTTGGACACTGAAGCTTTCTTT